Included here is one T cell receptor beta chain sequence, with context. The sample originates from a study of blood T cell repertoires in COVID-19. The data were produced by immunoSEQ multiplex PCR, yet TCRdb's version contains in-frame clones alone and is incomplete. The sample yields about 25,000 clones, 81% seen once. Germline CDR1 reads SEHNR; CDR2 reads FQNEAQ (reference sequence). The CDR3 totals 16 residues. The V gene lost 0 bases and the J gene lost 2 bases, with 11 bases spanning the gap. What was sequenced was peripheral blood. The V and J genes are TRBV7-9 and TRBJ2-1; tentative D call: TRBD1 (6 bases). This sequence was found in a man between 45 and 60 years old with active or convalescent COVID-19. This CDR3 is CASSLARGIAYNEQFF. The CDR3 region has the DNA TGTGCCAGCAGCTTAGCAAGGGGGATTGCCTACAATGAGCAGTTCTTC.